These 18 T cell receptor beta chains were sequenced from one sample in a study of OX40 agonist ivuxolimab in advanced cancers. Method: immunoSEQ multiplex PCR; TCRdb's copy keeps in-frame clones and lacks some. The table has 55,000 to 75,000 clones, around 86% seen once. The sample consisted of CD4+ or CD8+ T cells sorted from blood, taken in a trial of the OX40 agonist ivuxolimab. All receptors derive from an adult with an advanced solid tumor such as melanoma, head and neck, liver or kidney cancer.

This clone appeared a single time. The rearrangement joins TRBV18 to TRBJ2-5; D is undetermined. In germline, CDR1 is KGHSH, CDR2 LQKENI. The CDR3 covers 14 residues. Trimming stripped 2 bases from V and 4 bases from J, with 11 bases between. CDR3 region: CASSPFGDLETQYF. In nucleotides, the CDR3 is TGTGCCAGCTCACCATTTGGCGATCTAGAGACCCAGTACTTC.

The rearrangement links TRBV27 to TRBJ2-5; TRBD1 matches at 8 bases. This CDR3 spans 13 amino acids. From germline, CDR1 is MNHEY and CDR2 SMNVEV (reference sequence). With 5 bases clipped from V and 7 bases from J, the junction kept 6 bases outside the gene matches. The chain's CDR3 is CASSLRQGLTQYF. The CDR3 nucleotides are TGTGCCAGCAGTCTTCGACAGGGGCTGACCCAGTACTTC.

The chain is built from TRBV20-1 and TRBJ2-7, with D unclear. V was cut by 4 bases and J by 4 bases, with 8 bases left in between. This CDR3 has 11 residues. The germline V gene has CDR1 DFQATT and CDR2 SNEGSKA (reference sequence). This CDR3 is CSAIRSYEQYF. CDR3 coding DNA: TGCAGTGCTATTAGGAGTTACGAGCAGTACTTC.

The chain carries TRBV11-1 and TRBJ1-1, with D possibly being TRBD1 (6 bases). The CDR3 is made up of 14 amino acids. Germline CDR1 and CDR2: SGHAT and FQDESV (reference sequence). With 5 bases removed from V and 10 bases from J, the gap between germline ends came to 20 bases. The CDR3 DNA follows: TGTGCCAGCAGCCTAGGCAGGGGCGGATCGGTAGCTTTCTTT. Encoded protein: CASSLGRGGSVAFF.

This sequence joins TRBV18 and TRBJ2-5; the D gene is possibly TRBD1 (6 bases). The assigned J gene may be wrong: the sequence end matches TRBJ2-7 better. The CDR3 sequence is 15 residues long. Germline assignment: CDR1 KGHSH and CDR2 LQKENI. This chain's CDR3 is CASSPNTGSSYEQYF. Here the CDR3 DNA reads TGTGCCAGCTCACCCAACACAGGGAGCTCCTACGAGCAGTACTTC.

This chain joins TRBV19 and TRBJ1-1; a possible D gene is TRBD1 (6 bases). The CDR3 length is 15 residues. CDR1 and CDR2 from the germline V gene are LNHDA and SQIVND (reference sequence). V lost 6 bases and J 3 bases, leaving 17 bases between the germline ends. This CDR3 reads CASSPMTGADTEAFF. CDR3 bases: TGTGCCAGTAGCCCTATGACAGGAGCCGACACTGAAGCTTTCTTT.

J is TRBJ1-1 and V is TRBV5-1; 11 bases agree with TRBD1. Per germline, CDR1 SGHRS and CDR2 YFSETQ. The CDR3 extends over 16 amino acids. The V segment lost 6 bases and the J segment 0 bases; nucleotides outside the gene matches: 7. The CDR3 DNA reads TGCGCCAGCAACCCGGGACAGGGGGTTTTGAACACTGAAGCTTTCTTT. Amino acids: CASNPGQGVLNTEAFF.

The V gene is TRBV28, the J gene TRBJ1-1, with D unclear. This CDR3 region has 14 residues. Germline CDR1 is MDHEN and CDR2 is SYDVKM. Written as DNA, the CDR3 is TGTGCAGCGCTTAGGTGGCAGTCGAACACTGAAGCTTTCTTT. Its protein product is CAALRWQSNTEAFF.

The chain couples TRBV6-6 to TRBJ1-4, with no clear D. Germline lookup yields CDR1 MNHNY and CDR2 SVGAGI (reference sequence). V lost 3 bases and J 5 bases, leaving 4 bases between the germline ends. The CDR3 covers 12 residues. In DNA, the CDR3 is TGTGCCAGCAGTTATTCAAATGAAAAACTGTTTTTT. Translated, it gives CASSYSNEKLFF.

V gene TRBV5-1 combines with J gene TRBJ1-5; the D gene is possibly TRBD1 (6 bases). Germline CDR1 reads SGHRS; CDR2 reads YFSETQ. Trimming left V 0 bases short and J 5 bases short, with 12 bases between. The CDR3 is 15 residues long. For the CDR3, the DNA is TGCGCCAGCAGCTTGGTTGGGGGGGCTCATCAGCCCCAGCATTTT. This codes for CASSLVGGAHQPQHF.

This chain links TRBV11-1 with TRBJ2-1; 12 bases are a match to TRBD2. The CDR3 loop spans 15 amino acids. Trimming took 6 bases from V and 8 from J; bases not matched to a gene: 8. CDR1 is SGHAT and CDR2 is FQDESV in the germline V gene (reference sequence). The CDR3 here is CASRQTSGSTYEQFF. CDR3 sequence (DNA): TGTGCCAGCAGACAGACTAGCGGGAGTACCTATGAGCAGTTCTTC.

V is TRBV18 and J is TRBJ2-3, with a possible D match to TRBD2 (6 bases). CDR3 length: 14 residues. V dropped 2 bases and J dropped 4 bases, with 10 bases sitting between them. Germline loops: CDR1 KGHSH, CDR2 LQKENI. The CDR3: CASSPSLASDTQYF. The CDR3 DNA is TGTGCCAGCTCACCATCTCTAGCGTCAGATACGCAGTATTTT.

The V call is TRBV4-2, the J call TRBJ2-7, with D possibly TRBD1 on 6 matching bases. Germline CDR1 LGHNA, CDR2 YNFKEQ. The CDR3 has 13 residues. Trimming stripped 4 bases from V and 2 bases from J, with 9 bases between. The CDR3, as DNA: TGTGCCAGCAGCCTCGGACAGCCCTACGAGCAGTACTTC. Protein sequence: CASSLGQPYEQYF.

The chain links TRBV7-8 to TRBJ1-5; D is ambiguous. V lost 1 base and J 0 bases, leaving 4 bases between the germline ends. CDR1 SGHVS and CDR2 FQNEAQ come from the germline V gene. The CDR3 totals 14 residues. The CDR3 DNA is TGTGCCAGCAGCTTAGGCAATAGCAATCAGCCCCAGCATTTT. Its protein product is CASSLGNSNQPQHF.

V is TRBV28 and J is TRBJ1-5; no clear D gene. CDR1 MDHEN and CDR2 SYDVKM come from the germline V gene. This CDR3 is built from 16 residues. Trimming took off 5 bases at V and 5 bases at J, with 19 bases between the two ends. CDR3 in amino acids: CASSTRSGGLDQPQHF. The DNA for the CDR3 is TGTGCCAGCAGTACCCGGTCGGGTGGTTTAGATCAGCCCCAGCATTTT.

This clone has a handful of counts. This chain connects TRBV29-1 to TRBJ1-2; TRBD1 agrees at 8 bases. The V and J ends lost 4 bases and 5 bases, in that order; junction bases with no gene match: 9. The CDR3 covers 14 residues. Germline V CDR1 and CDR2: SQVTM, ANQGSEA. In DNA form, the CDR3 reads TGCAGCGTTGGGACAGGGTTCGGAGGTTATGGCTACACCTTC. It specifies CSVGTGFGGYGYTF.

The chain carries TRBV2 and TRBJ2-2, with a possible D match to TRBD1 (6 bases). The CDR3 runs to 13 residues. V was trimmed by 6 bases and J by 5 bases, leaving 10 bases between them. The V gene's germline CDR1 is SNHLY and CDR2 FYNNEI. In nucleotides, the CDR3 is TGTGCCAGCAGGTTCCAGGGGACCGGGGAGCTGTTTTTT. Protein sequence: CASRFQGTGELFF.

This chain connects TRBV5-1 to TRBJ1-4, with no clear D. With 0 bases removed from V and 5 bases from J, the gap between germline ends came to 5 bases. The germline V gene encodes CDR1 SGHRS and CDR2 YFSETQ. The CDR3 consists of 13 residues. Here the CDR3 DNA reads TGCGCCAGCAGCTTGGACAGCAATGAAAAACTGTTTTTT. It is translated as CASSLDSNEKLFF.